The source of this T cell receptor beta chain is a study of breast tumors, draining lymph nodes, adjacent tissues. Study results and caveats: Compared with basal-like, luminal-like tumors shared significantly more repertoire with nontumor tissue. Findings are consistent with lymph node origin and intratumoral expansion of most tumor T cells. The lymph node origin of tumor T cells was framed as consistent with a hypothesis, not demonstrated.

The CDR3 is 14 residues long. CDR1 and CDR2 from the germline V gene are SEHNR and FQNEAQ (reference sequence). V lost 7 bases and J lost 1, with 12 bases in between. TCRdb re-called the multiplex PCR reads through MiXCR, storing one row per CDR3 protein. This table has roughly 260,000 distinct CDR3 sequences, about 30% appearing once. The lymph nodes were axillary draining lymph nodes from breast cancer patients. The sample holds many counts of this clonotype. What it recognizes is unknown. The sample consisted of axillary lymph node tissue. This receptor was identified in a female donor with breast cancer. Some clones in this sample may be carry-over from other donors' samples. The gene calls are TRBV7-9 and TRBJ2-3; tentatively, D is TRBD2 (5 bases). The CDR3 is CASIDKEGTDTQYF. In DNA form, the CDR3 reads TGTGCCAGCATCGATAAGGAGGGCACAGATACGCAGTATTTT.